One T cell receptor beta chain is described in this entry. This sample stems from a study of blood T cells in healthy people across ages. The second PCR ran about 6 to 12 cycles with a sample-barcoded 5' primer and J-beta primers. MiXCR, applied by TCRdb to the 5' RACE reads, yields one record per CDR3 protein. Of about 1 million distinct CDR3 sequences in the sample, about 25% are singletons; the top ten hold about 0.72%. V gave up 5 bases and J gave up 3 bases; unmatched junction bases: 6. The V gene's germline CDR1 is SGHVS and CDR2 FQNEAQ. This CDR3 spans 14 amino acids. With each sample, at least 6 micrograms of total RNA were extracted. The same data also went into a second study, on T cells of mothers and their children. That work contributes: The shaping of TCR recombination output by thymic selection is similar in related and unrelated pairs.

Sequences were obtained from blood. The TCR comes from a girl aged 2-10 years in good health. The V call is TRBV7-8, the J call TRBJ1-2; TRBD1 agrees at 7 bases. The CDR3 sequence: CASSPPGQHYGYTF. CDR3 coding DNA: TGTGCCAGCAGCCCCCCGGGACAGCACTATGGCTACACCTTC.